The 21 T cell receptor beta chains below were found in one sample sequenced in a study of regulatory T cells in long-lasting Graves disease. Library construction for TCR beta used iRepertoire HTBI primers and Arm-PCR of CDR3 regions. One entry per CDR3 protein, called by TCRdb with MiXCR from the multiplex PCR reads. The repertoire consists of some 450,000 distinct CDR3 sequences, with around 24% occurring once and the leading ten covering around 24%. Specified time point: persistent/refractory GD, antithyroid drugs over 5 years with positive TRAb. There was RNA extracted from PBMCs, and the TCR library was made from it. This sample comprised peripheral blood mononuclear cells (PBMCs), obtained when the disease was refractory, from a patient treated with antithyroid drugs. These TCRs come from a female donor with Graves disease.

This clonotype was found many times. The chain carries TRBV28 and TRBJ2-7; D might be TRBD2 (6 bases). Between the trimmed V and J ends, which lost 5 bases and 3 bases, there was a span of 14 bases. Germline values: CDR1 MDHEN, CDR2 SYDVKM. The CDR3 sequence is 14 residues long. Here the CDR3 reads CASSAPGTYYEQYF. In nucleotides, the CDR3 is TGTGCCAGCAGTGCGCCGGGGACTTACTACGAGCAGTACTTC.

This clonotype was counted many times. V is TRBV28 and J is TRBJ1-5, with 7 bases fitting TRBD1. The length of the CDR3 is 20 residues. Trimming removed 3 bases from V and 0 bases from J; junction bases left unmatched: 17. CDR1 and CDR2 from the germline V gene are MDHEN and SYDVKM. CDR3 nucleotides: TGTGCCAGCAGTTTTAGTCTCCGGACAGGAGACCTATATAGCAATCAGCCCCAGCATTTT. Protein sequence: CASSFSLRTGDLYSNQPQHF.

This clonotype came up many times. The CDR3 protein is CATSGLAGREQYF. The DNA for the CDR3 is TGTGCCACCAGTGGCCTAGCAGGGCGCGAGCAGTACTTC. The rearrangement joins TRBV24-1 to TRBJ2-7; D possibly matches TRBD1 or TRBD2 (5 bases each). Trimming took 5 bases from V and 6 from J, leaving 13 bases between them. Germline loops: CDR1 KGHDR, CDR2 SFDVKD. This CDR3 is built from 13 residues.

This clonotype has a handful of counts. The rearrangement joins TRBV7-9 to TRBJ2-1, with TRBD1 matching 8 bases. The length of the CDR3 is 15 residues. V lost 5 bases and J lost 6; bases outside the gene matches: 9. CDR1 SEHNR and CDR2 FQNEAQ come from the germline V gene (reference sequence). The CDR3 nucleotides are TGTGCCAGCAGCGCACAGGGGGGCTATGGCAATGAGCAGTTCTTC. Protein: CASSAQGGYGNEQFF.

This clonotype was counted a few times. The chain recombines TRBV25-1 with TRBJ2-1, with TRBD2 matching 9 bases. V trimming: 5 bases; J trimming: 8 bases; junction bases outside the gene matches: 10. Per germline, CDR1 MGHDK and CDR2 SYGVNS. The CDR3 length is 15 residues. The CDR3 DNA follows: TGTGCCAGCAGTACGGGGGGACTAGCTAGGTATGAGCAGTTCTTC. This translates into CASSTGGLARYEQFF.

This chain connects TRBV15 to TRBJ1-1; 10 bases match TRBD1. The CDR3 consists of 15 residues. Germline V gives CDR1 LNHNV, CDR2 YYDKDF (reference sequence). V dropped 2 bases and J dropped 8; count of bases not matched to a gene: 8. The CDR3 loop is CATSRSPGTGVEAFF. The CDR3 bases are TGTGCCACCAGCAGATCCCCCGGGACAGGGGTCGAAGCTTTCTTT.

This clonotype appeared many times. The chain joins TRBV20-1 to TRBJ2-1, with 14 bases lining up with TRBD2. Trimming took 6 bases from V and 6 from J; bases not matched to a gene: 7. The CDR3 runs to 15 residues. The germline CDR1 and CDR2 sequences are DFQATT and SNEGSKA (reference sequence). CDR3 nucleotides: TGCAGTGCCCGACCGGGACTAGCGGGAGTCAATGAGCAGTTCTTC. Translating gives CSARPGLAGVNEQFF.

At least ten counts were recorded for this clonotype. V usage is TRBV7-8 and J usage is TRBJ1-1, with D hard to call. Between the trimmed V and J ends, which lost 5 bases and 1 base, there was a span of 11 bases. Germline-derived CDR1 and CDR2 are SGHVS and FQNEAQ. The CDR3 length is 14 residues. DNA for the CDR3: TGTGCCAGCAGCGAACAACCATCGAACACTGAAGCTTTCTTT. This translates into CASSEQPSNTEAFF.

The chain is built from TRBV7-6 and TRBJ1-1; D might be TRBD1 (5 bases). The CDR3 runs 15 residues. V lost 5 bases, J lost 0 bases, and 13 bases lay in between. CDR1 and CDR2 (germline): SGHVS, FNYEAQ. CDR3: CASSPQTAVNTEAFF. The CDR3 bases are TGTGCCAGCAGCCCCCAGACAGCGGTGAACACTGAAGCTTTCTTT.

The chain recombines TRBV5-6 with TRBJ1-1; D remains ambiguous. Germline values: CDR1 SGHDT, CDR2 YYEEEE. Trimming cost V 4 bases and J 1 base, with 14 bases left between them. The CDR3 has 15 amino acids. CDR3 DNA sequence: TGTGCCAGCAGCCCCGAGGGTGTCCCGAACACTGAAGCTTTCTTT. It is translated as CASSPEGVPNTEAFF.

This clonotype has more than one count but fewer than ten. The V gene is TRBV7-4, the J gene TRBJ1-4; the D gene is possibly TRBD1 (6 bases). With 9 bases removed from V and 8 bases from J, the gap between germline ends came to 25 bases. The germline CDR1 and CDR2 sequences are SGHVT and SQSDAQ. The length of the CDR3 is 16 residues. The CDR3 bases are TGTGCCAGACTGCGGGGCAGGGGAGTAGCCTACGAAAAACTGTTTTTT. Encoded protein: CARLRGRGVAYEKLFF.

This clonotype was counted many times. The gene calls are TRBV2 and TRBJ2-7; D perhaps matches TRBD1 (5 bases). The CDR3 contains 13 residues. Trimming stripped 7 bases from V and 0 bases from J, with 10 bases between. CDR1 and CDR2 from the germline V gene are SNHLY and FYNNEI. The CDR3 here is CASTTGSSYEQYF. CDR3 coding DNA: TGTGCCAGCACTACAGGTTCCTCCTACGAGCAGTACTTC. The entire variable domain, with the rest obtained from reference TRBV2 and TRBJ2-7, is as follows: EPEVTQTPSHQVTQMGQEVILRCVPISNHLYFYWYRQILGQKVEFLVSFYNNEISEKSEIFDDQFSVERPDGSNFTLKIRSTKLEDSAMYFCASTTGSSYEQYFGPGTRLTVT.

The chain combines TRBV25-1 with TRBJ2-5; 7 bases map to TRBD1. The CDR3 is made up of 14 amino acids. The germline V gene has CDR1 MGHDK and CDR2 SYGVNS. The junction had 7 bases not matched to a gene; V was cut back by 4 bases and J by 5 bases. The CDR3 loop reads CASSVSGGRETQYF. The CDR3 coding sequence is TGTGCCAGCAGTGTGTCAGGGGGAAGGGAGACCCAGTACTTC.

As regards this clonotype: A much larger clone differs from this one at a single base, so this may be a read error. The chain is built from TRBV2 and TRBJ2-5, with D unresolved. CDR1 SNHLY and CDR2 FYNNEI come from the germline V gene. The CDR3 covers 15 residues. CDR3 loop: CASSLDSLGLETQCF. The CDR3 DNA follows: TGTGCCAGCAGTCTTGACTCATTAGGTCTGGAGACCCAGTGCTTC.

This clonotype was detected many times. This chain links TRBV7-2 with TRBJ2-1, with 11 bases matching TRBD2. Germline values: CDR1 SGHTA, CDR2 FQGNSA. The V gene end was trimmed by 8 bases and the J gene end by 7 bases; junction bases not matched to a gene: 4. The CDR3 extends over 13 amino acids. The CDR3 nucleotides read TGTGCCAGCCGGGGACTAGCGGCGAATGAGCAGTTCTTC. This codes for CASRGLAANEQFF.

This clonotype was seen many times. This chain uses TRBV28 with TRBJ1-1, with 8 bases matching TRBD1. This CDR3 is 19 amino acids long. Trimming took 7 bases from V and 5 from J; bases not matched to a gene: 24. Germline values: CDR1 MDHEN, CDR2 SYDVKM. CDR3: CASNTPLGDTTGDGTEAFF. The CDR3 DNA sequence: TGTGCCAGCAACACCCCCTTAGGAGACACGACAGGGGATGGGACTGAAGCTTTCTTT.

This clonotype was detected ten times or more. This chain uses TRBV6-1 with TRBJ2-7; 10 positions agree with TRBD2. The CDR3 is 15 amino acids. The J segment lost 5 bases and the V segment lost 2 bases, leaving 6 bases of the junction unmatched. CDR1 and CDR2 (germline): MNHNS, SASEGT. Here the CDR3 reads CASSESSGRAHEQYF. In nucleotides, the CDR3 is TGTGCCAGCAGTGAAAGCAGCGGGAGGGCCCACGAGCAGTACTTC.

This clonotype was observed many times. This sequence joins TRBV11-2 and TRBJ1-1, with 8 positions matching TRBD1. The J segment lost 5 bases and the V segment lost 5 bases, leaving 7 bases of the junction unmatched. CDR3 length: 14 residues. The germline V gene encodes CDR1 SGHAT and CDR2 FQNNGV. The CDR3 coding sequence is TGTGCCAGCAGCACCCGACAGGGGATAACTGAAGCTTTCTTT. The encoded protein is CASSTRQGITEAFF.

This clonotype was observed at least ten times. The rearrangement uses TRBV28 and TRBJ1-5, with a weak D call TRBD1 (6 bases). In germline, CDR1 is MDHEN, CDR2 SYDVKM. There are 14 residues in the CDR3. V lost 2 bases, J lost 7 bases, and 12 bases lay in between. The CDR3 loop is CASSLEQGGQPQHF. The CDR3 DNA reads TGTGCCAGCAGTTTAGAACAGGGAGGACAGCCCCAGCATTTT.

The V and J genes are TRBV20-1 and TRBJ2-7; 8 bases align to TRBD1. The CDR3 length is 15 residues. CDR1 is DFQATT, CDR2 SNEGSKA, per germline (reference sequence). V lost 4 bases to trimming and J lost 1 base; unmatched junction nucleotides: 9. The CDR3 sequence is CSATERQGRSYEQYF. As DNA, the CDR3 is TGCAGTGCTACCGAACGACAGGGGAGGTCCTACGAGCAGTACTTC.

This chain joins TRBV7-9 and TRBJ1-4; 7 positions agree with TRBD1. This CDR3 region has 16 residues. CDR1 and CDR2 from the germline V gene are SEHNR and FQNEAQ (reference sequence). The junction had 11 bases not matched to a gene; V was cut back by 5 bases and J by 5 bases. The CDR3 DNA follows: TGTGCCAGCAGCCAAAACCTGGGACAGCTCAATGAAAAACTGTTTTTT. It translates to CASSQNLGQLNEKLFF.